Listed below are T cell receptor beta chains from one sample, sequenced in a study of Graves' ophthalmopathy and Graves' hyperthyroidism. TCRdb fed the multiplex PCR reads into MiXCR, producing one record per CDR3 protein. Among roughly 420,000 distinct CDR3 sequences listed, more than 20% were seen once. The sequenced material came from peripheral blood. These receptors all come from a woman under 30 with stable Graves' hyperthyroidism. Both conserved end residues are part of each CDR3. The order of the fields is clone size, J gene, D gene, V gene, CDR3 protein, CDR3 DNA. D genes are given only for firm matches. Clone size, where shown, is once, few, many, or a class for clones that have expanded.

size: many; J: TRBJ1-1; D: NA; V: TRBV2; CDR3: CASSAAGRTEAFF; DNA: TGTGCCAGCAGTGCGGCAGGGCGGACTGAAGCTTTCTTT
size: few; J: TRBJ2-7; D: TRBD1; V: TRBV6-2/TRBV6-3; CDR3: CASSSGQRFYEQYF; DNA: TGTGCCAGCAGTTCGGGACAGAGATTCTACGAGCAGTACTTC
size: many; J: TRBJ1-1; D: NA; V: TRBV10-2; CDR3: CASTSHRLLNTEAFF; DNA: TGCGCCAGTACCTCCCACAGGTTATTGAACACTGAAGCTTTCTTT
size: many; J: TRBJ2-7; D: NA; V: TRBV28; CDR3: CASKGPYEQYF; DNA: TGTGCCAGCAAGGGACCCTACGAGCAGTACTTC
size: many; J: TRBJ1-2; D: NA; V: TRBV12-3/TRBV12-4; CDR3: CASSPTGFYGYTF; DNA: TGTGCCAGCAGTCCCACGGGTTTCTATGGCTACACCTTC
size: many; J: TRBJ2-5; D: TRBD1; V: TRBV7-2; CDR3: CASSFPGQGTQYF; DNA: TGTGCCAGCAGCTTTCCGGGACAGGGGACCCAGTACTTC
size: NA; J: TRBJ1-5; D: TRBD1; V: TRBV6-2/TRBV6-3; CDR3: CASSTRDRQPQHF; DNA: TGTGCCAGCAGTACCCGGGACAGACAGCCCCAGCATTTT
size: many; J: TRBJ1-2; D: NA; V: TRBV5-1; CDR3: CASSLSTRDYGYTF; DNA: TGCGCCAGCAGCTTGTCAACCAGGGACTATGGCTACACCTTC
size: many; J: TRBJ2-7; D: TRBD1; V: TRBV12-3/TRBV12-4; CDR3: CASSLRTGSYEQYF; DNA: TGTGCCAGCAGTCTCCGGACAGGCTCCTACGAGCAGTACTTC
size: many; J: TRBJ1-2; D: NA; V: TRBV12-3/TRBV12-4; CDR3: CASTPAPGRGTGYTF; DNA: TGTGCCAGCACCCCTGCTCCTGGGAGGGGGACTGGCTACACCTTC
size: many; J: TRBJ2-1; D: NA; V: TRBV7-8; CDR3: CASSLHFHEQFF; DNA: TGTGCCAGCAGCTTACATTTTCATGAGCAGTTCTTC
size: many; J: TRBJ2-6; D: NA; V: TRBV6-2/TRBV6-3; CDR3: CASSYSMQGAAGANVLTF; DNA: TGTGCCAGCAGTTACTCGATGCAGGGTGCAGCTGGGGCCAACGTCCTGACTTTC
size: many; J: TRBJ1-3; D: NA; V: TRBV4-1; CDR3: CASSQEGSSGNTIYF; DNA: TGCGCCAGCAGCCAAGAGGGTTCCTCTGGAAACACCATATATTTT
size: many; J: TRBJ1-2; D: NA; V: TRBV29-1; CDR3: CSVSDGYGYTF; DNA: TGCAGCGTTTCGGACGGCTATGGCTACACCTTC
size: NA; J: TRBJ1-2; D: NA; V: TRBV9; CDR3: CASSVSTVYGYTF; DNA: TGTGCCAGCAGCGTAAGCACAGTCTATGGCTACACCTTC
size: many; J: TRBJ1-1; D: TRBD1; V: TRBV6-2/TRBV6-3; CDR3: CASTMVGQHLRNTEAFF; DNA: TGTGCCAGCACTATGGTGGGACAGCACCTTAGGAACACTGAAGCTTTCTTT
size: NA; J: TRBJ1-2; D: NA; V: TRBV9; CDR3: CASSVGSGTGYTF; DNA: TGTGCCAGCAGCGTAGGGTCAGGGACTGGCTACACCTTC
size: many; J: TRBJ2-7; D: NA; V: TRBV6-2/TRBV6-3; CDR3: CASSLTGSPYEQYF; DNA: TGTGCCAGCAGCCTCACAGGGAGCCCCTACGAGCAGTACTTC
size: many; J: TRBJ2-5; D: NA; V: TRBV15; CDR3: CATSRDRSGYYQETQYF; DNA: TGTGCCACCAGCAGAGATCGTAGCGGATACTACCAAGAGACCCAGTACTTC
size: few; J: TRBJ2-5; D: TRBD2; V: TRBV5-8; CDR3: CASSLSGGRASQTQYF; DNA: TGTGCCAGCAGCTTGTCCGGCGGGAGGGCCTCACAGACCCAGTACTTC
size: many; J: TRBJ1-3; D: NA; V: TRBV30; CDR3: CAWSSWDSGNTIYF; DNA: TGTGCCTGGAGTTCCTGGGACTCTGGAAACACCATATATTTT
size: NA; J: TRBJ2-7; D: TRBD2; V: TRBV11-2; CDR3: CASSSLRETHEQYF; DNA: TGTGCCAGCAGCTCCTTGCGGGAGACCCACGAGCAGTACTTC
size: NA; J: TRBJ1-2; D: NA; V: TRBV6-1; CDR3: CASSEGPEGYGYTF; DNA: TGTGCCAGCAGTGAAGGGCCAGAGGGCTATGGCTACACCTTC
size: many; J: TRBJ2-5; D: TRBD2; V: TRBV12-3/TRBV12-4; CDR3: CASRQPGLAGQETQYF; DNA: TGTGCCAGCAGACAGCCGGGACTAGCGGGCCAAGAGACCCAGTACTTC
size: few; J: TRBJ1-2; D: NA; V: TRBV11-2; CDR3: CASSLDRGWRVDYGYTF; DNA: TGTGCCAGCAGCTTAGACCGGGGTTGGCGGGTAGACTATGGCTACACCTTC
size: many; J: TRBJ2-7; D: NA; V: TRBV29-1; CDR3: CSVDDGTYEQYF; DNA: TGCAGCGTTGATGACGGAACCTACGAGCAGTACTTC
size: many; J: TRBJ2-7; D: TRBD2; V: TRBV11-2; CDR3: CASSLEGVSGRRSYEQYF; DNA: TGTGCCAGCAGCTTAGAAGGAGTTAGCGGGAGGCGCTCCTACGAGCAGTACTTC
size: many; J: TRBJ1-1; D: NA; V: TRBV12-3/TRBV12-4; CDR3: CASSFGHGVTEAFF; DNA: TGTGCCAGCAGTTTCGGGCACGGGGTCACTGAAGCTTTCTTT
size: NA; J: TRBJ2-2; D: NA; V: TRBV18; CDR3: CASSPRRDSNTGELFF; DNA: TGTGCCAGCTCACCAAGGCGGGACTCGAACACCGGGGAGCTGTTTTTT
size: NA; J: TRBJ1-1; D: NA; V: TRBV5-1; CDR3: CASRQELNTEAFF; DNA: TGCGCCAGCAGGCAGGAACTGAACACTGAAGCTTTCTTT
size: many; J: TRBJ1-2; D: TRBD1; V: TRBV20-1; CDR3: CSANSETGNYGYTF; DNA: TGCAGTGCAAACTCTGAGACAGGGAACTATGGCTACACCTTC
size: many; J: TRBJ2-7; D: NA; V: TRBV4-3; CDR3: CASSQVKGSGRYEQYF; DNA: TGCGCCAGCAGCCAAGTTAAGGGTAGCGGTCGCTACGAGCAGTACTTC
size: many; J: TRBJ1-3; D: NA; V: TRBV15; CDR3: CATSGIRGTGNTIYF; DNA: TGTGCCACCAGCGGGATAAGGGGGACTGGAAACACCATATATTTT
size: many; J: TRBJ2-4; D: NA; V: TRBV7-9; CDR3: CASSLRGDPKNIQYF; DNA: TGTGCCAGCAGCTTACGAGGGGATCCCAAAAACATTCAGTACTTC
size: many; J: TRBJ2-2; D: NA; V: TRBV28; CDR3: CASSPQDTGELFF; DNA: TGTGCCAGCAGTCCCCAGGACACCGGGGAGCTGTTTTTT
size: few; J: TRBJ2-7; D: NA; V: TRBV11-2; CDR3: CASSLTVQESYEQYF; DNA: TGTGCCAGCAGCTTAACTGTACAGGAATCCTACGAGCAGTACTTC
size: NA; J: TRBJ2-2; D: NA; V: TRBV30; CDR3: CAWSEDYLTGELFF; DNA: TGTGCCTGGAGTGAGGACTACCTCACCGGGGAGCTGTTTTTT
size: few; J: TRBJ2-7; D: NA; V: TRBV20-1; CDR3: CSAIGAASSYEQYF; DNA: TGCAGTGCAATAGGGGCAGCCAGCTCCTACGAGCAGTACTTC
size: few; J: TRBJ1-1; D: NA; V: TRBV12-3/TRBV12-4; CDR3: CASSSSEDTEAFF; DNA: TGTGCCAGCAGTTCCAGCGAGGACACTGAAGCTTTCTTT
size: many; J: TRBJ1-3; D: NA; V: TRBV5-1; CDR3: CASSGDFSGNTIYF; DNA: TGCGCCAGCAGCGGAGACTTCTCTGGAAACACCATATATTTT
size: many; J: TRBJ1-2; D: NA; V: TRBV6-2/TRBV6-3; CDR3: CASTTGWNELESGYTF; DNA: TGTGCCAGCACTACAGGGTGGAATGAACTGGAGTCCGGCTACACCTTC
size: NA; J: TRBJ1-6; D: NA; V: TRBV2; CDR3: CASSGGGRENSPLHF; DNA: TGTGCCAGCAGTGGGGGGGGGAGGGAGAATTCACCCCTCCACTTT
size: NA; J: TRBJ2-5; D: NA; V: TRBV10-1; CDR3: CATSRTVGSKETQYF; DNA: TGCGCCACCTCGAGGACAGTCGGGTCGAAAGAGACCCAGTACTTC
size: many; J: TRBJ2-7; D: TRBD1; V: TRBV12-3/TRBV12-4; CDR3: CASQGAPYEQYF; DNA: TGTGCCAGCCAGGGGGCACCCTACGAGCAGTACTTC
size: many; J: TRBJ2-7; D: TRBD2; V: TRBV11-2; CDR3: CASSLYSSVKTSGRTGQYF; DNA: TGTGCCAGCAGCTTATATAGTAGTGTGAAGACTAGCGGGAGGACGGGGCAGTACTTC
size: many; J: TRBJ2-2; D: NA; V: TRBV28; CDR3: CAGGRPSTGELFF; DNA: TGTGCCGGGGGGAGACCCTCCACCGGGGAGCTGTTTTTT
size: NA; J: TRBJ1-5; D: TRBD1; V: TRBV6-1; CDR3: CASRTPGGTGQPQHF; DNA: TGTGCCAGCAGGACCCCAGGGGGTACGGGTCAGCCCCAGCATTTT
size: NA; J: TRBJ2-5; D: TRBD2; V: TRBV12-3/TRBV12-4; CDR3: CASCPAGAETQYF; DNA: TGTGCCAGCTGCCCAGCGGGAGCGGAGACCCAGTACTTC
size: many; J: TRBJ1-6; D: NA; V: TRBV20-1; CDR3: CSARDLSWGVMNSPLHF; DNA: TGCAGTGCTAGAGATCTCTCTTGGGGGGTTATGAATTCACCCCTCCACTTT
size: NA; J: TRBJ2-7; D: TRBD2; V: TRBV2; CDR3: CASRIAGGSREQYF; DNA: TGTGCCAGCAGGATAGCGGGGGGGTCTCGAGAGCAGTACTTC
size: many; J: TRBJ2-7; D: NA; V: TRBV7-9; CDR3: CASSTGPIRFFEQYF; DNA: TGTGCCAGCAGCACGGGACCCATTAGGTTCTTCGAGCAGTACTTC
size: once; J: TRBJ2-7; D: NA; V: TRBV29-1; CDR3: CSVEVVGPTYEQYF; DNA: TGCAGCGTTGAAGTCGTGGGACCCACCTACGAGCAGTACTTC
size: many; J: TRBJ1-2; D: NA; V: TRBV5-4; CDR3: CATSQGRRYGYTF; DNA: TGTGCCACCAGCCAGGGACGCCGTTATGGCTACACCTTC
size: many; J: TRBJ2-5; D: TRBD1; V: TRBV4-2; CDR3: CASSQGDRDEETQYF; DNA: TGTGCCAGCAGCCAAGGGGACAGGGATGAAGAGACCCAGTACTTC
size: many; J: TRBJ2-7; D: NA; V: TRBV6-1; CDR3: CASRDQYEQYF; DNA: TGTGCCAGCAGGGATCAATACGAGCAGTACTTC
size: NA; J: TRBJ1-6; D: NA; V: TRBV12-3/TRBV12-4; CDR3: CASSLAGNLGNSPLHF; DNA: TGTGCCAGCAGTTTAGCGGGAAATCTGGGCAATTCACCCCTCCACTTT
size: many; J: TRBJ1-1; D: NA; V: TRBV4-1; CDR3: CASSRLQGTEAFF; DNA: TGCGCCAGCAGCCGGTTGCAGGGCACTGAAGCTTTCTTT
size: many; J: TRBJ2-5; D: TRBD1; V: TRBV20-1; CDR3: CSARRTGETQYF; DNA: TGCAGTGCGAGGAGGACAGGAGAGACCCAGTACTTC
size: NA; J: TRBJ2-7; D: NA; V: TRBV7-9; CDR3: CASSLGSVGRHEQYF; DNA: TGTGCCAGCAGCTTAGGGTCGGTGGGGCGCCACGAGCAGTACTTC